Below are 25 T cell receptor beta chains sequenced from a single sample in a study of patients and donors after allogeneic stem cell transplantation. Each CDR3 protein gets one entry after TCRdb re-called the RT-PCR reads with MiXCR. The sample has 390,000 or so distinct CDR3 sequences; more than 15% are singletons. The sequencing input was blood, either unsorted or a sorted T cell fraction (not recorded which). All receptors derive from a human donor who was either an allogeneic HSCT recipient or a stem cell or donor lymphocyte infusion donor (not recorded which). It is not recorded whose cells these are; they may come from a transplant donor.

This chain joins TRBV20-1 and TRBJ2-5; D might be TRBD2 (6 bases). Germline-derived CDR1 and CDR2 are DFQATT and SNEGSKA (reference sequence). Trimming removed 4 bases at V and 3 bases at J, with 9 bases between. The CDR3 extends over 12 amino acids. Written as DNA, the CDR3 is TGCAGTGCTATCTTAGCGGAAGAGACCCAGTACTTC. Protein: CSAILAEETQYF.

This clonotype occurred many times. V usage is TRBV6-1 and J usage is TRBJ2-1, with 7 bases aligning to TRBD2. The CDR3 is 15 residues long. J was trimmed by 4 bases and V by 7 bases; bases with no gene match: 10. In germline, CDR1 is MNHNS, CDR2 SASEGT. The CDR3 bases are TGTGCCAGCAAAGAAACGGGAGGACGTTACAATGAGCAGTTCTTC. Protein sequence: CASKETGGRYNEQFF.

V and J are TRBV5-1 and TRBJ2-1, with unresolved D. The CDR3 has 14 residues. The germline gives CDR1 SGHRS, CDR2 YFSETQ. V was cut by 1 base and J by 3 bases, with 8 bases left in between. The CDR3 loop reads CASSLMYNYNEQFF. The CDR3, as DNA: TGCGCCAGCAGCTTGATGTACAACTACAATGAGCAGTTCTTC.

The rearrangement joins TRBV6-2 or TRBV6-3 to TRBJ2-3; D possibly matches TRBD1 or TRBD2 (5 bases each). This CDR3 contains 16 residues. Germline assignment: CDR1 MNHEY and CDR2 SVGEGT. Trimming cost V 5 bases and J 0 bases, with 15 bases left between them. The CDR3 coding sequence is TGTGCCAGCAGTAGTACTCGGGGCCTCAGCACAGATACGCAGTATTTT. Protein sequence: CASSSTRGLSTDTQYF.

This clonotype was seen only a few times. The chain employs TRBV29-1 and TRBJ2-2, with D perhaps TRBD1 or TRBD2 (6 bases each). CDR3 size: 14 residues. Looked up from germline, CDR1 is SQVTM and CDR2 is ANQGSEA. Trimming stripped 6 bases from V and 7 bases from J, with 18 bases between. CDR3 bases: TGCAGCGTGATTGTAGGGGGGCGCGACGGGGAGCTGTTTTTT. It specifies CSVIVGGRDGELFF.

This clonotype was counted only a few times. V is TRBV7-2 and J is TRBJ2-1; tentatively, D is TRBD2 (6 bases). From germline, CDR1 is SGHTA and CDR2 FQGNSA. The CDR3 has 17 residues. The germline V and J ends were trimmed by 1 base and 7 bases, with 20 bases remaining between them. The CDR3 DNA follows: TGTGCCAGCAGCTTAGGGCCTGGCCGGCGGGGAAGGAATGAGCAGTTCTTC. Translation gives CASSLGPGRRGRNEQFF.

The chain uses TRBV3-1 and TRBJ2-2; 10 nucleotides match TRBD2. The trim removed 0 bases at V and 8 bases at J, leaving 9 bases unmatched. The CDR3 totals 17 residues. Germline lookup yields CDR1 LGHDT and CDR2 YNNKEL (reference sequence). The CDR3 nucleotides are TGTGCCAGCAGCCAAGACCTGCTAGCGGGGGTCCCGGGGGAGCTGTTTTTT. It encodes CASSQDLLAGVPGELFF.

Comment on this clonotype: One junction end disagrees with the germline gene, perhaps due to a read error. The V and J genes are TRBV4-2 and TRBJ2-7; D ambiguous. CDR1 is LGHNA, CDR2 YNFKEQ, per germline. The CDR3 has 15 amino acids. For the CDR3, the DNA is TGTGCCAGAAGCCAACGCCCCCACCCCTCCCTCGAGCAGTACTTC. This encodes CARSQRPHPSLEQYF.

The chain is built from TRBV10-3 and TRBJ2-7; 8 bases align to TRBD1. The germline gives CDR1 ENHRY, CDR2 SYGVKD. V dropped 6 bases and J dropped 4; count of bases not matched to a gene: 14. The CDR3 has 16 amino acids. DNA for the CDR3: TGTGCCATCAGCGCATTCTTGGACAGGGCGAAGTACGAGCAGTACTTC. Residues: CAISAFLDRAKYEQYF.

This clonotype was detected only a few times. V usage is TRBV12-3 or TRBV12-4 and J usage is TRBJ1-2; D gene uncertain. Trimming took 6 bases from V and 5 from J, leaving 16 bases between them. The CDR3 length is 14 residues. CDR3 nucleotides: TGTGCCAGCAGCCGGAGGGAGAACTATTATGGCTACACCTTC. Protein: CASSRRENYYGYTF.

This clonotype came up a few times. The chain is built from TRBV12-3 or TRBV12-4 and TRBJ2-6; 12 bases line up with TRBD2. The CDR3 runs to 17 residues. With 4 bases clipped from V and 0 bases from J, the junction kept 1 base outside the gene matches. CDR3 region: CASSSTSGSSGANVLTF. The DNA of the CDR3 is TGTGCCAGCAGTTCGACTAGCGGGAGCTCTGGGGCCAACGTCCTGACTTTC.

This clonotype was observed at least ten times. V usage is TRBV5-1 and J usage is TRBJ2-7; 7 positions agree with TRBD2. Germline V gene data show CDR1 as SGHRS and CDR2 as YFSETQ. V shed 3 bases, J shed 2 bases, and the junction held 2 bases outside the gene matches. CDR3 size: 13 residues. CDR3 sequence (DNA): TGCGCCAGCAGCTGGGAGGGGCCCTACGAGCAGTACTTC. It specifies CASSWEGPYEQYF.

This clonotype was seen a handful of times. This chain joins TRBV6-1 and TRBJ2-6; D is undetermined. Per germline, CDR1 MNHNS and CDR2 SASEGT. CDR3 size: 18 residues. The ends were cut back, 7 bases at V and 0 bases at J, with 19 bases in the middle. The CDR3 region is CASTPAIGTYSGANVLTF. The CDR3 region has the DNA TGTGCCAGCACTCCGGCGATTGGAACTTACTCTGGGGCCAACGTCCTGACTTTC.

Here the CDR3 DNA reads TGTGCCAGCAGCTTCAGGACAAACCCGAACACCGGGGAGCTGTTTTTT. Translated: CASSFRTNPNTGELFF. The chain carries TRBV5-5 and TRBJ2-2, with D possibly being TRBD1 (5 bases). Per the germline V gene, CDR1 is SGHKS and CDR2 is YYEKEE (reference sequence). This CDR3 is 16 amino acids long. The germline V and J ends were trimmed by 2 bases and 0 bases, with 11 bases remaining between them.

J is TRBJ2-1 and V is TRBV5-6; 7 bases match TRBD2. CDR1 SGHDT and CDR2 YYEEEE come from the germline V gene. The V gene end was trimmed by 1 base and the J gene end by 9 bases; junction bases not matched to a gene: 10. This CDR3 region has 15 residues. The CDR3 region has the DNA TGTGCCAGCAGCTTGTTAAGGACAAGCGGGGTTGAGCAGTTCTTC. Its protein product is CASSLLRTSGVEQFF.

The rearrangement links TRBV10-3 to TRBJ2-3; no firm D call. Germline V gives CDR1 ENHRY, CDR2 SYGVKD. Trimming took off 4 bases at V and 6 bases at J, with 5 bases between the two ends. CDR3 length equals 11 residues. CDR3 protein: CAISVSDTQYF. The DNA for the CDR3 is TGTGCCATCAGTGTATCGGATACGCAGTATTTT.

This clonotype has only a few counts. The rearrangement uses TRBV2 and TRBJ2-1, with 10 bases aligning to TRBD1. Looked up from germline, CDR1 is SNHLY and CDR2 is FYNNEI. V gave up 5 bases and J gave up 6 bases; unmatched junction bases: 4. This CDR3 has 14 amino acids. In nucleotides, the CDR3 is TGTGCCAGCAGTAGGGACAGGGGAGGCAATGAGCAGTTCTTC. This codes for CASSRDRGGNEQFF.

This clonotype has only a few counts. The CDR3 spells CATSRGGREDTQYF. The CDR3 coding sequence is TGTGCCACCTCGCGGGGGGGCCGGGAAGATACGCAGTATTTT. The rearrangement links TRBV24-1 to TRBJ2-3; 9 nucleotides match TRBD2. Per the germline V gene, CDR1 is KGHDR and CDR2 is SFDVKD. Trimming took 9 bases from V and 5 from J; bases not matched to a gene: 8. The CDR3 is made up of 14 amino acids.

A note on this clonotype: The junction and the germline gene differ at one end; a read error may be behind it. The V gene is TRBV3-1, the J gene TRBJ1-1, with no clear D. The CDR3 runs to 14 residues. Per the germline V gene, CDR1 is LGHDT and CDR2 is YNNKEL (reference sequence). CDR3 coding DNA: TGTGCCAGCAGCCAGGCCTCCGGGAACGCTGAAGCTTTCTTT. Translation: CASSQASGNAEAFF.

This clonotype has a handful of counts. The J gene is TRBJ2-1, the V gene TRBV7-9, with 9 bases identical to TRBD2. V shed 2 bases and J 2 bases; nucleotides not matched to a gene: 7. The CDR3 covers 17 residues. Germline V gene sequence: CDR1 SEHNR, CDR2 FQNEAQ (reference sequence). CDR3 DNA sequence: TGTGCCAGCAGCTTATTGACTAGCGGATCACCCTACAATGAGCAGTTCTTC. It encodes CASSLLTSGSPYNEQFF. The complete variable domain, with remaining parts taken from reference TRBV7-9 and TRBJ2-1, reads DTGVSQNPRHKITKRGQNVTFRCDPISEHNRLYWYRQTLGQGPEFLTYFQNEAQLEKSRLLSDRFSAERPKGSFSTLEIQRTEQGDSAMYLCASSLLTSGSPYNEQFFGPGTRLTVL.

This clonotype showed up just a few times. This chain uses TRBV7-2 with TRBJ2-2; tentative D call: TRBD2 (5 bases). Trimming took 5 bases from V and 3 from J, leaving 16 bases between them. Germline CDR1 SGHTA, CDR2 FQGNSA. The CDR3 runs to 16 residues. DNA for the CDR3: TGTGCCAGCAGCCCTATCTCCGGACTCTACACCGGGGAGCTGTTTTTT. It is translated as CASSPISGLYTGELFF.

The chain joins TRBV5-1 to TRBJ2-7, with TRBD2 as a possible D gene (6 bases). V was shortened by 0 bases and J by 6 bases, with 13 bases between the two germline ends. The germline V gene encodes CDR1 SGHRS and CDR2 YFSETQ. The length of the CDR3 is 14 residues. The CDR3 reads CASSLEGTSAEQYF. The CDR3 coding sequence is TGCGCCAGCAGCTTGGAAGGGACTTCCGCCGAGCAGTACTTC.

In its sample, this clonotype was seen a few times. The chain combines TRBV28 with TRBJ2-1, with TRBD2 identical over 9 bases. Trimming at V came to 9 bases and at J to 12 bases, leaving 6 bases not matched to a gene. Germline V CDR1 and CDR2: MDHEN, SYDVKM. This CDR3 contains 11 residues. The CDR3 DNA sequence: TGTGCCAGTACCAGCGGGGGGAGGCAGTTCTTC. Amino acids: CASTSGGRQFF.

Only a few counts were recorded for this clonotype. This CDR3 is CSAKRTGRLYEQYF. CDR3 bases: TGCAGTGCTAAACGGACAGGGAGACTCTACGAGCAGTACTTC. The gene calls are TRBV20-1 and TRBJ2-7; the match to TRBD1 covers 8 bases. The CDR3 has 14 amino acids. Losses at the gene ends were 4 bases for V and 3 bases for J; bases not matched to a gene: 8. Germline CDR1 is DFQATT and CDR2 is SNEGSKA (reference sequence).

This clonotype was recorded many times. V and J are TRBV12-3 or TRBV12-4 and TRBJ2-1; 9 bases are a match to TRBD2. The ends lost 3 bases at V and 2 bases at J; junction bases unmatched: 8. This CDR3 is built from 17 residues. The CDR3 reads CASSLMLAGIAYNEQFF. The CDR3 region has the DNA TGTGCCAGCAGTTTGATGCTAGCGGGGATAGCCTACAATGAGCAGTTCTTC.